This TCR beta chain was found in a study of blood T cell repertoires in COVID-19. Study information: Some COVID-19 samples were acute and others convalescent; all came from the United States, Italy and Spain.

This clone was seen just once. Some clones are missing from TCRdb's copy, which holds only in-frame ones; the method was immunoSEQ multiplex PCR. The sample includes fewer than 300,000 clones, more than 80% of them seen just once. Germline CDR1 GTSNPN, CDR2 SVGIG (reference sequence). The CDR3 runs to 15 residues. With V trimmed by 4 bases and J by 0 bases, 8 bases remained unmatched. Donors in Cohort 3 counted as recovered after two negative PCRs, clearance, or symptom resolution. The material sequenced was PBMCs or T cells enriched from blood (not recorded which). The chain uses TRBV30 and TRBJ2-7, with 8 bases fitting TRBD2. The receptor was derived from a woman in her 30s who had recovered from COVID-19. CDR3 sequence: CAWTSGGYPSYEQYF. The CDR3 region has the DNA TGTGCCTGGACCTCGGGGGGGTACCCCTCCTACGAGCAGTACTTC. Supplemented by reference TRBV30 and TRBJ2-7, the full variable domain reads SQTIHQWPATLVQPVGSPLSLECTVEGTSNPNLYWYRQAAGRGLQLLFYSVGIGQISSEVPQNLSASRPQDRQFILSSKKLLLSDSGFYLCAWTSGGYPSYEQYFGPGTRLTVT.